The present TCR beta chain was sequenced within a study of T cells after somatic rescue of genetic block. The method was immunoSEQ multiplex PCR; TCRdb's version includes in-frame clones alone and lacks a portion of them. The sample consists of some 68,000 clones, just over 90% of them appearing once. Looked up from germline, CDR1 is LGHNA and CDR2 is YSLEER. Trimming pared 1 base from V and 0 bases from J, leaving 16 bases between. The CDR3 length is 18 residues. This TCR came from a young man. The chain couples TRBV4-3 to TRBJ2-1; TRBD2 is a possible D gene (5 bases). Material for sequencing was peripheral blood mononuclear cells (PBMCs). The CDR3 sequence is CASSQVLGGWTSYNEQFF. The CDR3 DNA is TGCGCCAGCAGCCAAGTTCTTGGCGGGTGGACCTCCTACAATGAGCAGTTCTTC.